This T cell receptor (beta chain) was identified during a study of technical replicates of blood from a few donors. TCRdb's table, derived via immunoSEQ multiplex PCR, lists solely in-frame clones and lacks some. This sample carries nearly 80,000 clones, about 92% of them seen once, and the ten largest clones take 0.35% to 0.4%. Germline values: CDR1 SNHLY, CDR2 FYNNEI. V lost 2 bases, J lost 5 bases, and 3 bases lay in between. The CDR3 sequence is 11 residues long. The sample comprised T cells isolated from PBMCs. The V and J genes are TRBV2 and TRBJ1-2; D call uncertain. The receptor comes from a human donor in good health. Here the CDR3 DNA reads TGTGCCAGCAGTGAAACTTATGGCTACACCTTC. Amino acids: CASSETYGYTF. The full variable domain, its missing parts supplied by reference TRBV2 and TRBJ1-2, is EPEVTQTPSHQVTQMGQEVILRCVPISNHLYFYWYRQILGQKVEFLVSFYNNEISEKSEIFDDQFSVERPDGSNFTLKIRSTKLEDSAMYFCASSETYGYTFGSGTRLTVV.